Shown below are 2 T cell receptor beta chains from a single sample sequenced in a study of T-cell memory formation after mild COVID-19. TCRdb called the 5' RACE reads again in MiXCR, with one record for every CDR3 protein. The data hold under 400,000 distinct CDR3 sequences, with roughly 21% observed a single time. The sample comprised PBMCs or a T cell subset sorted from them (not recorded which). Source of these receptors: an adult woman who had mild COVID-19 (a few samples of this study predate the infection). Cell type and time point are not known.

The rearrangement links TRBV4-3 to TRBJ2-2; D is ambiguous. Germline CDR1 LGHNA, CDR2 YSLEER. The CDR3 extends over 13 amino acids. V dropped 5 bases and J dropped 3 bases, with 7 bases sitting between them. The CDR3 loop is CASSIWDTGELFF. As DNA, the CDR3 is TGCGCCAGCAGCATTTGGGACACCGGGGAGCTGTTTTTT.

The chain combines TRBV12-3 or TRBV12-4 with TRBJ1-5, with a weak D call TRBD1 (5 bases). The CDR3 consists of 14 residues. Trimming took 4 bases from V and 5 from J, leaving 12 bases between them. In nucleotides, the CDR3 is TGTGCCAGCAGTTATTCAGGGCGCCATCAGCCCCAGCATTTT. Amino acids: CASSYSGRHQPQHF.